Listed below are T cell receptor beta chains from one sample, sequenced in a study of blood T cell repertoires in COVID-19. Here immunoSEQ multiplex PCR was the method, and the copy in TCRdb shows in-frame clones only, minus some. Seen here are 230,000 or so clones, around 89% observed once, and the top ten hold about 2.4%. Sequencing input: PBMCs or T cells enriched from blood (not recorded which). All receptors derive from a woman between 25 and 40 years old who had recovered from COVID-19. CDR3s include the opening cysteine and the closing phenylalanine or tryptophan. Fields, in order: D gene, clone size, J gene, V gene, CDR3 protein, CDR3 DNA. A D gene is named only where the DNA matches it firmly. The size field is filled for only some rows; it gives once, few, many or a size class.

TRBD2	-	TRBJ2-2	TRBV19	CASRGWRGAPGELFF	TGTGCCAGTAGAGGTTGGCGGGGGGCCCCCGGGGAGCTGTTTTTT
-	-	TRBJ2-5	TRBV18	CASSPGSREETQYF	TGTGCCAGCTCACCGGGATCGCGGGAAGAGACCCAGTACTTC
TRBD1	-	TRBJ2-3	TRBV27	CASSLTDRPHTSTDTQYF	TGTGCCAGCAGTTTAACGGACAGGCCCCACACTAGCACAGATACGCAGTATTTT
-	once	TRBJ1-1	TRBV7-8	CASSLARALNTEAFF	TGTGCCAGCAGCTTAGCGAGGGCCTTGAACACTGAAGCTTTCTTT
TRBD1	-	TRBJ2-5	TRBV4-1	CASSQIDRVETQYF	TGCGCCAGCAGCCAAATAGACAGGGTGGAGACCCAGTACTTC
-	-	TRBJ1-1	TRBV19	CASSIGRENTEAFF	TGTGCCAGTAGTATAGGGCGGGAGAACACTGAAGCTTTCTTT
TRBD1	few	TRBJ1-5	TRBV10-3	CAISGTGDTQPQHF	TGTGCCATCAGCGGGACAGGGGATACTCAGCCCCAGCATTTT
-	-	TRBJ1-2	TRBV25-1	CASSELRTAYGYTF	TGTGCCAGCAGTGAACTTCGGACTGCATATGGCTACACCTTC
-	-	TRBJ1-5	TRBV15	CATSREGGQHQPQHF	TGTGCCACCAGCAGAGAGGGTGGGCAGCATCAGCCCCAGCATTTT
-	-	TRBJ2-1	TRBV5-4	CASSHKGGNEQFF	TGTGCCAGCAGCCACAAGGGAGGCAATGAGCAGTTCTTC
TRBD2	-	TRBJ2-5	TRBV4-2	CASSQVASGGHQETQYF	TGTGCCAGCAGCCAAGTGGCTAGCGGGGGCCACCAAGAGACCCAGTACTTC
TRBD1	-	TRBJ2-5	TRBV6-2/TRBV6-3	CASSYSVTGEYQETQYF	TGTGCCAGCAGTTATTCCGTTACAGGGGAATACCAAGAGACCCAGTACTTC
-	-	TRBJ1-4	TRBV12-3/TRBV12-4	CASRVRGNEKLFF	TGTGCCAGCAGAGTCAGGGGTAATGAAAAACTGTTTTTT
-	-	TRBJ1-2	TRBV6-5	CASSPQRDYGYTF	TGTGCCAGCAGTCCCCAGCGGGACTATGGCTACACCTTC
-	-	TRBJ1-2	TRBV27	CASAKSGSRHHGYTF	TGTGCCAGCGCAAAATCAGGGTCAAGACACCATGGCTACACCTTC
TRBD1	-	TRBJ2-3	TRBV6-5	CASEVRDRGTDTQYF	TGTGCCAGCGAGGTCCGGGACAGAGGCACAGATACGCAGTATTTT
-	-	TRBJ1-2	TRBV9	CASSVEGHGYTF	TGTGCCAGCAGCGTAGAGGGGCACGGCTACACCTTC
-	-	TRBJ2-7	TRBV19	CASLDSNYEQYF	TGTGCCAGCCTAGACAGTAACTACGAGCAGTACTTC
TRBD2	-	TRBJ2-7	TRBV11-1	CASSESGGFSYEQYF	TGTGCCAGCAGTGAAAGCGGGGGGTTTTCCTACGAGCAGTACTTC
TRBD1	-	TRBJ2-1	TRBV5-5	CASSNRPGQAHNEQFF	TGTGCCAGCAGCAATCGCCCGGGACAGGCCCACAATGAGCAGTTCTTC
-	few	TRBJ2-7	TRBV7-9	CASSLVGGQLNYEQYF	TGTGCCAGCAGCTTAGTAGGTGGACAGCTGAACTACGAGCAGTACTTC
TRBD1	-	TRBJ1-2	TRBV9	CASSVRTGGDYGYTF	TGTGCCAGCAGCGTAAGGACAGGGGGCGACTATGGCTACACCTTC
-	-	TRBJ1-6	TRBV4-1	CASSQEEDYNSPLHF	TGCGCCAGCAGCCAAGAAGAGGATTATAATTCACCCCTCCACTTT
-	-	TRBJ1-6	TRBV5-6	CASRSPNSPLHF	TGTGCCAGCAGGTCCCCAAATTCACCCCTCCACTTT
-	-	TRBJ1-1	TRBV5-1	CASSYLRGTEAFF	TGCGCCAGCAGCTATCTTAGGGGCACTGAAGCTTTCTTT
-	once	TRBJ2-5	TRBV3-1/TRBV3-2	CATMGHCQETQYF	TGTGCCACCATGGGACATTGCCAAGAGACCCAGTACTTC
TRBD1	few	TRBJ1-6	TRBV5-4	CASSSPTGASYNSPLHF	TGTGCCAGCAGCTCCCCTACAGGGGCCTCCTATAATTCACCCCTCCACTTT
-	-	TRBJ1-2	TRBV9	CASSVGQGYGYTF	TGTGCCAGCAGCGTAGGTCAGGGTTATGGCTACACCTTC
-	-	TRBJ1-1	TRBV19	CASETGENTEAFF	TGTGCCAGTGAAACAGGCGAGAACACTGAAGCTTTCTTT
TRBD1	few	TRBJ1-6	TRBV5-1	CASSSGQGARQSPLHF	TGCGCCAGCAGCTCGGGACAGGGGGCGAGACAATCACCCCTCCACTTT
-	-	TRBJ2-7	TRBV13	CASGDSLLQYF	TGTGCCAGCGGAGACAGTTTACTACAGTACTTC
TRBD1	-	TRBJ1-5	TRBV6-5	CASRRQGEQPQHF	TGTGCCAGCCGGAGACAGGGAGAACAGCCCCAGCATTTT
TRBD2	few	TRBJ2-5	TRBV6-4	CASSVDSGGKETQYF	TGTGCCAGCAGTGTGGATAGCGGGGGTAAAGAGACCCAGTACTTC
TRBD1	-	TRBJ1-3	TRBV6-1	CASRETTGEVSGNTIYF	TGTGCCAGCAGGGAAACAACAGGGGAAGTGTCTGGAAACACCATATATTTT
-	-	TRBJ1-2	TRBV9	CASTRGGPHYGYTF	TGTGCCAGCACGAGGGGGGGGCCCCACTATGGCTACACCTTC
-	-	TRBJ1-5	TRBV4-1	CASSQGEFPNQPQHF	TGCGCCAGCAGCCAAGGAGAATTTCCGAATCAGCCCCAGCATTTT
-	-	TRBJ1-4	TRBV4-3	CASSQEMRAEKLFF	TGCGCCAGCAGCCAAGAAATGCGGGCCGAAAAACTGTTTTTT
TRBD2	-	TRBJ2-1	TRBV13	CASSSLRPGLANNEQFF	TGTGCCAGCAGCTCTCTCAGACCGGGACTAGCAAACAATGAGCAGTTCTTC
-	-	TRBJ2-7	TRBV3-1/TRBV3-2	CASSSRVREQYF	TGTGCCAGCAGCTCCAGGGTCCGCGAGCAGTACTTC
TRBD1	-	TRBJ2-2	TRBV28	CASSLWGALKPGTGLANTGELFF	TGTGCCAGCAGTTTATGGGGGGCACTAAAACCCGGGACAGGGCTCGCGAACACCGGGGAGCTGTTTTTT
TRBD1	-	TRBJ1-1	TRBV18	CASSPFAGGTEAFF	TGTGCCAGCTCACCCTTCGCAGGGGGCACTGAAGCTTTCTTT
TRBD1	-	TRBJ1-2	TRBV12-3/TRBV12-4	CASSPDRAYGYTF	TGTGCCAGCAGTCCAGACAGGGCCTATGGCTACACCTTC
TRBD2	-	TRBJ2-1	TRBV5-4	CASSLRGGTNEQFF	TGTGCCAGCAGCTTGCGCGGGGGTACCAATGAGCAGTTCTTC
TRBD2	-	TRBJ2-5	TRBV10-2	CASNEVAGSQETQYF	TGCGCCAGCAACGAGGTAGCGGGGAGCCAAGAGACCCAGTACTTC
TRBD2	few	TRBJ2-3	TRBV5-4	CASSLPSLRGGWGTQYF	TGTGCCAGCAGCTTGCCGTCTTTGCGGGGGGGCTGGGGTACGCAGTATTTT
TRBD1	-	TRBJ2-3	TRBV9	CASSGGQGGTDTQYF	TGTGCCAGCAGCGGGGGACAGGGAGGCACAGATACGCAGTATTTT
TRBD1	-	TRBJ2-2	TRBV4-3	CASSRGQGDPWGLFF	TGCGCCAGCAGCCGAGGACAGGGGGATCCGTGGGGGCTGTTTTTT
-	-	TRBJ1-3	TRBV7-2	CASSSVFTGGNTIYF	TGTGCCAGCAGCTCCGTATTTACGGGAGGAAACACCATATATTTT